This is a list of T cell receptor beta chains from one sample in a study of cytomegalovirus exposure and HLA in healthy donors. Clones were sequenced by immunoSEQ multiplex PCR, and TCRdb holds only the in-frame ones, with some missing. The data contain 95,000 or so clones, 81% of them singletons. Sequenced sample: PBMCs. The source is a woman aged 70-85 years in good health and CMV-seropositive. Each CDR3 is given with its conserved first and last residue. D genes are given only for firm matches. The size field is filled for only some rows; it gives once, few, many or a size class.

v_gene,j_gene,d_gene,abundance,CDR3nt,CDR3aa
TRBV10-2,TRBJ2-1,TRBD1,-,TGCGCCAGCAGTGAGTCGACAGGGTTCAATGAGCAGTTCTTC,CASSESTGFNEQFF
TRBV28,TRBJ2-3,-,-,TGTGCCTCCCGCGGAGCCGGCACAGATACGCAGTATTTT,CASRGAGTDTQYF
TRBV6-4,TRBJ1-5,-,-,TGTGCCAGCAGTGAATGGGGGCATCAGCCCCAGCATTTT,CASSEWGHQPQHF
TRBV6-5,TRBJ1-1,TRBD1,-,TGTGCCAGCAGCCGCCTGGGACAGGGGTCTGAAGCTTTCTTT,CASSRLGQGSEAFF
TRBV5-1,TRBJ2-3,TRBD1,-,TGCGCCAGCAGCTTGGGTACAGGGGGAACAGATACGCAGTATTTT,CASSLGTGGTDTQYF
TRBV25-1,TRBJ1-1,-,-,TGTGCCAGCAGTGAATTAAAGCCGAACACTGAAGCTTTCTTT,CASSELKPNTEAFF
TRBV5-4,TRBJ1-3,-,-,TGCGCCAGCAGCCAAGACGGGAGCTCTGGAAACACCATATATTTT,CASSQDGSSGNTIYF
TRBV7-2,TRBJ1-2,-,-,TGTGCCAGCAGCTTGACAGCTCTAGGGGACTATGGCTACACCTTC,CASSLTALGDYGYTF
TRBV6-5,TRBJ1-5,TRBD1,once,TGTGCCAGCAGTAAGACAGGGGGAAGCAATCAGCCCCAGCATTTT,CASSKTGGSNQPQHF
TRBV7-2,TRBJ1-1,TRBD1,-,TGTGCCAGCAGCCCCCAGGGGGCGGCTGAAGCTTTCTTT,CASSPQGAAEAFF
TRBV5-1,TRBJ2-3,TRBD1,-,TGCGCCAGCAGCGCCGGGACAGGGTCTAGCACAGATACGCAGTATTTT,CASSAGTGSSTDTQYF
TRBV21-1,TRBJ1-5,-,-,TGTGCCAGCAGCAAAGTAGGGGTGGGCCAGAGTAGCAATCAGCCCCAGCATTTT,CASSKVGVGQSSNQPQHF
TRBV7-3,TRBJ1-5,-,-,TGTGCCAGCTGTAACAGTGGGAATCAGCCCCAGCATTTT,CASCNSGNQPQHF
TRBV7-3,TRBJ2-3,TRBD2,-,TGTGCCAGCAGCTTAGGTAGCGGGGGGGGAGGTAGAGATACGCAGTATTTT,CASSLGSGGGGRDTQYF
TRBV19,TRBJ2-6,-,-,TGTGCCAGTAGTTATAATAGCGGTTCCACCTCTGGGGCCAACGTCCTGACTTTC,CASSYNSGSTSGANVLTF
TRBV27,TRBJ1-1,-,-,TGTGCCAGCAAGACAGCGAACACTGAAGCTTTCTTT,CASKTANTEAFF
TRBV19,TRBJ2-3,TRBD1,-,TGTGCCAGTAGCCCTTCCTTACGGACAGGAGGCACAGATACGCAGTATTTT,CASSPSLRTGGTDTQYF
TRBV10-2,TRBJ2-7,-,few,TGCGCCAGCAGTGAAGGTGGCGGCAGAATGGCCTACGAGCAGTACTTC,CASSEGGGRMAYEQYF
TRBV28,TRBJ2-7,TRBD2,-,TGTGCCAGCCGACGGGGGGTCGGATACGAGCAGTACTTC,CASRRGVGYEQYF
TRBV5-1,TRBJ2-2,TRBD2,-,TGCGCCAGCAGCTTGGGACTAGCGGGAGGTCCGAACACCGGGGAGCTGTTTTTT,CASSLGLAGGPNTGELFF
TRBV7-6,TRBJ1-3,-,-,TGTGCCAGCAGCTTAAGACAGGCTGGAAACACCATATATTTT,CASSLRQAGNTIYF
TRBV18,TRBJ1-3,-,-,TGTGCCAGCTCACCGGTTGAACAGGGCGGAAACACCATATATTTT,CASSPVEQGGNTIYF
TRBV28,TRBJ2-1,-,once,TGTGCCAGCAGTTTGCGGGGGCCATACAATGAGCAGTTCTTC,CASSLRGPYNEQFF
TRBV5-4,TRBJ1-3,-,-,TGTGCCAGCAGCACCGTCGACAGGCTAAACACCATATATTTT,CASSTVDRLNTIYF
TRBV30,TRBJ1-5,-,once,TGTGCCTGGAGCGATGGAACTAATAGCAATCAGCCCCAGCATTTT,CAWSDGTNSNQPQHF
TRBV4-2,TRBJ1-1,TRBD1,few,TGTGCCAGCAGCCAGTTGACAGGGGGCGGGACTGAAGCTTTCTTT,CASSQLTGGGTEAFF
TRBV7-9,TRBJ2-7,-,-,TGTTCCAGCAGCCGCAGGGGGGCCCTAACCTACGAGCAGTACTTC,CSSSRRGALTYEQYF
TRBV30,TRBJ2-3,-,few,TGTGCCTGGAGTGTAAGGGGGAATACGCAGTATTTT,CAWSVRGNTQYF
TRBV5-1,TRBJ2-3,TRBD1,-,TGCGCCAGCAAGGGGACAGGTATTTTAGATACGCAGTATTTT,CASKGTGILDTQYF
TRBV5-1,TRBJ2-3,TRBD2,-,TGCGCCAGCAGCCTCCCCAGCGGGAGAGGGTCAGATACGCAGTATTTT,CASSLPSGRGSDTQYF
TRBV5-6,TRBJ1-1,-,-,TGTGCCAGCAGCTGGGACGGGGGGCGGACTGAAGCTTTCTTT,CASSWDGGRTEAFF
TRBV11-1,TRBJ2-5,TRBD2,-,TGTGCCAGCAGCCGACGACCCGGACTAGCGGGAGAGACCCAGTACTTC,CASSRRPGLAGETQYF
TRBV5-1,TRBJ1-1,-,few,TGCGCCAGCAGCTTGGCCGTCGGGGACACTGAAGCTTTCTTT,CASSLAVGDTEAFF
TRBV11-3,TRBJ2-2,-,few,TGTGCCAGCAGCTTAACCCGGGGCACCGGGGAGCTGTTTTTT,CASSLTRGTGELFF
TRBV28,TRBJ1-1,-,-,TGTGCCAGCATCCCCGTGGGGAGCAACACTGAAGCTTTCTTT,CASIPVGSNTEAFF
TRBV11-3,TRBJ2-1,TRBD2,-,TGTGCCAGCAGCGGCCTCTCCGGGACTAGCGGATACAATGAGCAGTTCTTC,CASSGLSGTSGYNEQFF
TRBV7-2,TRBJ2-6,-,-,TGTGCCAGCAGCTTAGTTATCCCAGGTTCCTCTGGGGCCAACGTCCTGACTTTC,CASSLVIPGSSGANVLTF
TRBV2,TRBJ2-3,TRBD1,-,TGTGCCAGCAGTGAAGCATACCCAGGGGGCGGGGATACGCAGTATTTT,CASSEAYPGGGDTQYF
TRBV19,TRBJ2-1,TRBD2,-,TGTGCCAGTAGGCCATTAGCGGGAGTGGGCTACAATGAGCAGTTCTTC,CASRPLAGVGYNEQFF
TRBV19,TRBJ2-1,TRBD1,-,TGTGCCAGTAGTACCCGGACAGGCTCCTACAATGAGCAGTTCTTC,CASSTRTGSYNEQFF
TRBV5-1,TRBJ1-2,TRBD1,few,TGCGCCAGCAGCTTGGACAGGGGAAACTATGGCTACACCTTC,CASSLDRGNYGYTF
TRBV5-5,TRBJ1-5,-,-,TGTGCCAGCAGCTTGGGAGCAGGGATGAATCAGCCCCAGCATTTT,CASSLGAGMNQPQHF
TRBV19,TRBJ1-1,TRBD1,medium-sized,TGTGCCAGTAGTATAGGGACAGGGGCTGAAGCTTTCTTT,CASSIGTGAEAFF
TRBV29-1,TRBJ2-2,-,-,TGCAGCGTTGCCCTCACCCGGGATGCAGGGGAGCTGTTTTTT,CSVALTRDAGELFF
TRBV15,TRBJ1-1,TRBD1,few,TGTGCCACCAGCGTCCGGACAGGGTGGGACACTGAAGCTTTCTTT,CATSVRTGWDTEAFF
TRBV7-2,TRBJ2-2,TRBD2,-,TGTGCCAGCAGCCGGGAGGGCCACAACACCGGGGAGCTGTTTTTT,CASSREGHNTGELFF
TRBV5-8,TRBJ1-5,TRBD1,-,TGTGCCAGCAGCGCGGACAGGGGAAATCAGCCCCAGCATTTT,CASSADRGNQPQHF
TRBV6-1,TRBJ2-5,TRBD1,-,TGTGCCAGCAGGGGGACAGGGTCACAAGAGACCCAGTACTTC,CASRGTGSQETQYF
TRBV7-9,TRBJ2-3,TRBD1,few,TGTTCCAGCAGCCCAGGGGGAGATACGCAGTATTTT,CSSSPGGDTQYF